This entry features one T cell receptor beta chain sequence. The antigen remains undetermined. The CDR3 runs to 15 residues. Per germline, CDR1 MNHEY and CDR2 SMNVEV (reference sequence). V lost 8 bases, J lost 1 base, and 6 bases stayed unmatched. This record belongs to a study of T-cell memory formation after mild COVID-19. TCRdb used MiXCR to reprocess the 5' RACE reads, holding one entry per CDR3 protein. The repertoire holds around 200,000 distinct CDR3 sequences, with around a sixth as singletons. Study-wide points: Contracting clones localized mainly to CM and EM when CD4+ and mainly to EMRA when CD8+. While clones contracting from day 15 to 85 were balanced between CD4 and CD8, later expanders leaned CD4+. Whether day 37 second-wave clones are SARS-CoV-2-specific was not confirmed.

The source material was PBMCs or a T cell subset sorted from them (not recorded which). The rearrangement joins TRBV27 to TRBJ1-5, with 9 bases fitting TRBD1. The source of this sequence is a man between 18 and 35 years old who had mild COVID-19 (a few samples of this study predate the infection). Cell type and time point are not known. The CDR3 DNA reads as TGTGCCAGCCACACAGGGGGCAGAAGCAATCAGCCCCAGCATTTT. Its translation: CASHTGGRSNQPQHF.